These 21 T cell receptor beta chains came from one sample sequenced in a study of T cells in Graves' hyperthyroidism and ophthalmopathy (dated by TCRdb to between 2019 and 2020). Library construction relied on multiplex PCR. Sequencing used an Illumina HiSeq 2000. The TCR beta CDR3 regions were amplified from RNA transcripts. For the first round of RT-PCR on the TCR CDR3, the HTBI primer set was used together with the Qiagen OneStep RT-PCR kit. TCRdb reanalyzed the raw reads on its own, using fastp at Q25 for trimming and MiXCR for clone calling, and kept in-frame beta chains. Identical CDR3 protein sequences are pooled into one entry, listed with their most common genes and DNA. For this sample there are under 350,000 distinct CDR3 sequences; 21% appear just once. Roughly 52% of the sample is taken by the ten largest. Specimen: blood. These receptors came from a woman in her 50s with Graves' hyperthyroidism.

This clonotype has ten or more counts. The rearrangement links TRBV6-1 to TRBJ2-7; D call uncertain. The CDR3 covers 13 residues. Deletions cut 5 bases from V and 3 bases from J, with 11 bases between. Germline CDR1 reads MNHNS; CDR2 reads SASEGT. CDR3 residues: CASSRFDGYEQYF. The CDR3 DNA reads TGTGCCAGCAGTCGCTTCGACGGCTACGAGCAGTACTTC.

The rearrangement links TRBV28 to TRBJ1-2, with a possible D match to TRBD1 (6 bases). Germline CDR1 MDHEN, CDR2 SYDVKM. The CDR3 contains 12 residues. The V end was cut by 6 bases, the J end by 8 bases, with 13 bases between. CDR3 coding DNA: TGTGCCAGCAGCCTCGGGGGGCAGGGCTACACCTTC. Its translation is CASSLGGQGYTF.

This clonotype was seen many times. The J gene is TRBJ1-5, the V gene TRBV2; D gene unclear. Germline CDR1 SNHLY, CDR2 FYNNEI. The CDR3 has 14 amino acids. The germline V and J ends were trimmed by 4 bases and 2 bases, with 9 bases remaining between them. CDR3 in amino acids: CASSVRQGNQPQHF. The CDR3 DNA sequence: TGTGCCAGCAGTGTCCGGCAAGGCAATCAGCCCCAGCATTTT.

Of note for this clonotype: A read error may account for a junction end that differs from germline. This sequence joins TRBV7-9 and TRBJ2-1; no reliable D call. From germline, CDR1 is SEHNR and CDR2 FQNEAQ (reference sequence). The CDR3 runs to 14 residues. The CDR3 loop is CASSLGIVGNEQFF. Here the CDR3 DNA reads TGCGCCAGCAGCTTGGGAATCGTAGGCAATGAGCAGTTCTTC. The full variable domain, rest sourced from reference TRBV7-9 and TRBJ2-1, is DTGVSQNPRHKITKRGQNVTFRCDPISEHNRLYWYRQTLGQGPEFLTYFQNEAQLEKSRLLSDRFSAERPKGSFSTLEIQRTEQGDSAMYLCASSLGIVGNEQFFGPGTRLTVL.

V and J are TRBV7-2 and TRBJ1-1; tentatively, D is TRBD1 (6 bases). The CDR3 spans 13 residues. The V and J ends lost 5 bases and 7 bases respectively, with 14 bases between them. CDR1 is SGHTA, CDR2 FQGNSA, per germline. CDR3 in DNA: TGTGCCAGCAGCCCTACAGGGCTCGGTGAAGCTTTCTTT. Translating it yields CASSPTGLGEAFF.

This clonotype was counted only a few times. The CDR3 nucleotides read TGTGCCAGCAGCTTTACCACCGACCTAGCGGGGGGCCTAGGTGGGTATGAGCAGTTCTTC. It encodes CASSFTTDLAGGLGGYEQFF. The J gene is TRBJ2-1, the V gene TRBV13, with TRBD2 matching over 11 bases. Germline loops: CDR1 PRHDT, CDR2 FYEKMQ (reference sequence). V lost 3 bases, J lost 8 bases, and 21 bases stayed unmatched. The CDR3 totals 20 residues.

This clonotype showed up many times. CDR3 bases: TGTGCCAGCAGCTGGTCGGACAGGGGCTCTATGTCGGGCTACACCTTC. Residues: CASSWSDRGSMSGYTF. The rearrangement joins TRBV13 to TRBJ1-2; 9 bases map to TRBD1. The CDR3 length is 16 residues. Germline V gives CDR1 PRHDT, CDR2 FYEKMQ (reference sequence). Trimming cost V 4 bases and J 8 bases; bases outside gene matches: 14.

This clonotype was found many times. V and J are TRBV6-5 and TRBJ2-3; 11 bases are a match to TRBD1. The CDR3 runs to 17 residues. Looked up from germline, CDR1 is MNHEY and CDR2 is SVGAGI. Trimming took 1 base from V and 5 from J; bases not matched to a gene: 8. Here the CDR3 reads CASSYFPPGQGGDTQYF. The CDR3 coding sequence is TGTGCCAGCAGTTACTTTCCGCCGGGACAGGGGGGAGATACGCAGTATTTT.

The gene calls are TRBV2 and TRBJ1-2, with D tentatively TRBD1 (6 bases). The CDR3 contains 13 residues. CDR1 and CDR2 (germline): SNHLY, FYNNEI. V was trimmed by 6 bases and J by 3 bases, leaving 11 bases between them. CDR3 amino acids: CASRQGQHYGYTF. As DNA, the CDR3 is TGTGCCAGCAGGCAAGGACAGCACTATGGCTACACCTTC.

V is TRBV18 and J is TRBJ2-3; D may match TRBD1 or TRBD2 (5 bases each). Germline V lookup: CDR1 KGHSH, CDR2 LQKENI. The CDR3 is 15 residues long. Trimming cost V 3 bases and J 2 bases, with 12 bases left between them. CDR3 coding DNA: TGTGCCAGCTCACCGCGAGGGGCCGACACAGATACGCAGTATTTT. Translating gives CASSPRGADTDTQYF.

This clonotype appeared once. CDR3 loop: CASSEISSGGSATYNEQFF. The CDR3, as DNA: TGTGCCAGCAGTGAAATTTCTAGCGGGGGGTCAGCCACGTACAATGAGCAGTTCTTC. V is TRBV2 and J is TRBJ2-1; the match to TRBD2 covers 11 bases. CDR1 and CDR2 from the germline V gene are SNHLY and FYNNEI. The junction had 13 bases not matched to a gene; V was cut back by 2 bases and J by 4 bases. CDR3 length: 19 amino acids. Full variable domain (rest looked up from reference TRBV2 and TRBJ2-1): EPEVTQTPSHQVTQMGQEVILRCVPISNHLYFYWYRQILGQKVEFLVSFYNNEISEKSEIFDDQFSVERPDGSNFTLKIRSTKLEDSAMYFCASSEISSGGSATYNEQFFGPGTRLTVL.

The gene calls are TRBV9 and TRBJ2-3, with D tentatively TRBD1 or TRBD2 (7 bases each). With 6 bases removed from V and 4 bases from J, the gap between germline ends came to 18 bases. CDR3 length: 15 amino acids. The V gene's germline CDR1 is SGDLS and CDR2 YYNGEE. CDR3 nucleotides: TGTGCCAGCACCAGACAGGGAGGGGGTTCAGATACGCAGTATTTT. Translation gives CASTRQGGGSDTQYF.

In this sample, this clonotype turned up many times. This chain joins TRBV4-2 and TRBJ2-1, with 7 bases aligning to TRBD2. The CDR3 length is 19 residues. The germline gives CDR1 LGHNA, CDR2 YNFKEQ. Trimming took 0 bases from V and 4 from J; bases not matched to a gene: 15. The DNA of the CDR3 is TGTGCCAGCAGCCAAGATTGGCGCCATGGCGGGAGTGGTTACAATGAGCAGTTCTTC. It encodes CASSQDWRHGGSGYNEQFF.

This clonotype has ten or more counts. Relative to the germline gene, one junction end is altered; a read error may explain this. The rearrangement joins TRBV28 to TRBJ1-5; 7 bases are a match to TRBD1. The CDR3 length is 12 residues. Germline CDR1 reads MDHEN; CDR2 reads SYDVKM. CDR3 sequence (DNA): TGCCAAGCACGACAGGGTAATCAGCCCCAGCATTTT. Protein: CQARQGNQPQHF.

This clonotype was recorded many times. The rearrangement joins TRBV2 to TRBJ2-2, with D unclear. Germline V gene lookup returns CDR1 SNHLY and CDR2 FYNNEI. The V end lost 1 base, the J end lost 2 bases, and 11 bases lay between the germline ends. CDR3 length equals 16 residues. CDR3 DNA sequence: TGTGCCAGCAGTGAAGTAGTACGGATAAACACCGGGGAGCTGTTTTTT. This encodes CASSEVVRINTGELFF.

Note on this clonotype: Its ends do not fully match the called genes, so a read error is possible. V is TRBV28 and J is TRBJ1-1; tentative D call: TRBD1 (6 bases). The CDR3 has 14 residues. The germline V gene encodes CDR1 MDHEN and CDR2 SYDVKM. The CDR3 DNA reads as TGTGCCAGCAGTCAGAGACAGGTGAACACTGGAGCTTTCTTT. Its protein is CASSQRQVNTGAFF.

The V gene is TRBV2, the J gene TRBJ2-2; 12 bases match TRBD2. V was pared by 5 bases and J by 1 base, with 8 bases of the junction left unmatched. Germline CDR1 is SNHLY and CDR2 is FYNNEI. The CDR3 totals 18 residues. The CDR3 DNA is TGTGCCAGCAGTCGGACAGGGACTAGCGGGTTGAACACCGGGGAGCTGTTTTTT. Encoded protein: CASSRTGTSGLNTGELFF. The full variable domain, in which reference TRBV2 and TRBJ2-2 provide the parts outside the CDR3, is EPEVTQTPSHQVTQMGQEVILRCVPISNHLYFYWYRQILGQKVEFLVSFYNNEISEKSEIFDDQFSVERPDGSNFTLKIRSTKLEDSAMYFCASSRTGTSGLNTGELFFGEGSRLTVL.

The sample holds many counts of this clonotype. The chain carries TRBV5-1 and TRBJ2-1; no firm D call. With 1 base removed from V and 6 bases from J, the gap between germline ends came to 14 bases. From germline, CDR1 is SGHRS and CDR2 YFSETQ. The CDR3 is 15 residues long. CDR3 in amino acids: CASSLTAEGINEQFF. The CDR3 nucleotides read TGCGCCAGCAGCTTGACGGCAGAAGGGATCAATGAGCAGTTCTTC.

This chain uses TRBV30 with TRBJ2-7; D not resolved. Germline V lookup: CDR1 GTSNPN, CDR2 SVGIG (reference sequence). The CDR3 totals 11 residues. V lost 0 bases and J lost 7, with 7 bases in between. The CDR3 DNA reads as TGTGCCTGGAGTGTACGTAGGGAGCAGTACTTC. Translated, it gives CAWSVRREQYF.

J is TRBJ2-7 and V is TRBV6-4; 8 nucleotides match TRBD2. The CDR3 has 16 residues. J gave up 2 bases and V 2 bases, and 8 bases lay outside the gene matches. Germline CDR1 and CDR2: MRHNA and SNTAGT. The CDR3 DNA is TGTGCCAGCAGTGACACGGGGGGGGTACCCACCTACGAGCAGTACTTC. This encodes CASSDTGGVPTYEQYF.

The chain couples TRBV7-9 to TRBJ2-3, with a tentative D call TRBD2 (6 bases). The CDR3 totals 15 residues. Deletions cut 1 base from V and 9 bases from J, with 17 bases between. The germline V gene encodes CDR1 SEHNR and CDR2 FQNEAQ (reference sequence). The CDR3 region is CASSLVIGRQSTQYF. In DNA form, the CDR3 reads TGTGCCAGCAGCTTAGTGATTGGGAGGCAGTCAACGCAGTATTTT.